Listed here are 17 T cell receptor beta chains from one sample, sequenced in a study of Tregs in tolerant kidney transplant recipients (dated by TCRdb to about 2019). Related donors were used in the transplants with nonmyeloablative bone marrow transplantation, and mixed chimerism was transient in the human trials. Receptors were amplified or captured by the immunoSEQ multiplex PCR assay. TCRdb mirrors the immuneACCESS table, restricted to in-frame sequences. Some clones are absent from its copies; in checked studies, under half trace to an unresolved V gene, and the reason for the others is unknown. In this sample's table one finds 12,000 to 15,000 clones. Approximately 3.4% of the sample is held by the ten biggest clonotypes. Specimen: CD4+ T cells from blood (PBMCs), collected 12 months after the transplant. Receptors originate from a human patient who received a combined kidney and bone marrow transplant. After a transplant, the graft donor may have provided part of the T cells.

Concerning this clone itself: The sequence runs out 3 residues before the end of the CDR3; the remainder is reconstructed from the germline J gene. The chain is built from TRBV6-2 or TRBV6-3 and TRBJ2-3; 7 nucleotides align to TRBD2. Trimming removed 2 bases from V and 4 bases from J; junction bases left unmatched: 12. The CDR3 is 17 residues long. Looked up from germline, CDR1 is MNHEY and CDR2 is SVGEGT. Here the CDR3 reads CASSYPSRGRNSDTQYF. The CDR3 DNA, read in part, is TGTGCCAGCAGTTACCCTAGCCGCGGGAGAAACTCAGATACG.

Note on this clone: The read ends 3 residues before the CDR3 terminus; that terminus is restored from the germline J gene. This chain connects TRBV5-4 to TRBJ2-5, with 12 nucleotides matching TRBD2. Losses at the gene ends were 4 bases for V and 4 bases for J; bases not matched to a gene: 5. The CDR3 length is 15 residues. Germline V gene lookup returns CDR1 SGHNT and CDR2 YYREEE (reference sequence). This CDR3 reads CASSLGLAGRETQYF. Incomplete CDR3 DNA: TGTGCCAGCAGCCTAGGACTAGCGGGAAGAGAGACC.

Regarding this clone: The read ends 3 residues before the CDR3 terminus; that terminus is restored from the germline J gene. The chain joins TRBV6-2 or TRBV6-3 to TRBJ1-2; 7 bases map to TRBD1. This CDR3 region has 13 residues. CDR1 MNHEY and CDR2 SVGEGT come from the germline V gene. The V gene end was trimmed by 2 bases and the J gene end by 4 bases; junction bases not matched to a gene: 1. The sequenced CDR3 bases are TGTGCCAGCAGTTACGACAGGGTCTATGGC. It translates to CASSYDRVYG. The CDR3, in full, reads CASSYDRVYGYTF.

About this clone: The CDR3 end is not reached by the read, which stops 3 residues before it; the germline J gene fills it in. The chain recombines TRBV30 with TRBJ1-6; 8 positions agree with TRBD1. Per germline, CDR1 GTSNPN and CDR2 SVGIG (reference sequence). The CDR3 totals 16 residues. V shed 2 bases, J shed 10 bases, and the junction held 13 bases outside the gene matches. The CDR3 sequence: CAWSRDRLSNGSPLHF. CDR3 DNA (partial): TGTGCCTGGAGTAGGGACAGGCTATCCAATGGGTCACCC. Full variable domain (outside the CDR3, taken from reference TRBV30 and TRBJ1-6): SQTIHQWPATLVQPVGSPLSLECTVEGTSNPNLYWYRQAAGRGLQLLFYSVGIGQISSEVPQNLSASRPQDRQFILSSKKLLLSDSGFYLCAWSRDRLSNGSPLHFGNGTRLTVT.

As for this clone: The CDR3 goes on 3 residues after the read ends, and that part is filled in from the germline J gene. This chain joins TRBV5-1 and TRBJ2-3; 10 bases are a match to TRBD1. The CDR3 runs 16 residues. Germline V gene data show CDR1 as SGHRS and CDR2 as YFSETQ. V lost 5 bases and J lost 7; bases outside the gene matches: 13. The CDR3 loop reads CASSPTGGQGSYTQYF. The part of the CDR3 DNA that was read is TGCGCCAGCAGTCCTACTGGGGGACAGGGGAGCTATACG.

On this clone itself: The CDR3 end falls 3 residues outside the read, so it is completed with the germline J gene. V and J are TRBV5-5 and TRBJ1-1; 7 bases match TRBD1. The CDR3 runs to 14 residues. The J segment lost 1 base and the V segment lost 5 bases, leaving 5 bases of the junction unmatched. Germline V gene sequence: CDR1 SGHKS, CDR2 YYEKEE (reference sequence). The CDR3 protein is CASRLTGQNTEAFF. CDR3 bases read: TGTGCCAGCAGGTTGACAGGGCAGAACACTGAA.

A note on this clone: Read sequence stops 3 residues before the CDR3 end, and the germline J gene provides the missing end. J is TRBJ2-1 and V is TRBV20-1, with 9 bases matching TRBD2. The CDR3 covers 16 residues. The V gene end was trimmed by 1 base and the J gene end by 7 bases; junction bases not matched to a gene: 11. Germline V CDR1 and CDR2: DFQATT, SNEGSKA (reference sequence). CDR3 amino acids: CSARVRGRAPGNEQFF. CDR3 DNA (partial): TGCAGTGCTAGAGTTCGCGGGAGGGCTCCGGGGAATGAG.

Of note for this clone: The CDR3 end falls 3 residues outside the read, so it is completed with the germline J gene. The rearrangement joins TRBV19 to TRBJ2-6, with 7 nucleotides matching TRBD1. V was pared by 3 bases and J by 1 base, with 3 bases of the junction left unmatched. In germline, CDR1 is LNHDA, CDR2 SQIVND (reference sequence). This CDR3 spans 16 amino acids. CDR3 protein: CASSIPTGSGANVLTF. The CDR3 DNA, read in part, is TGTGCCAGTAGTATTCCGACAGGGTCTGGGGCCAACGTC.

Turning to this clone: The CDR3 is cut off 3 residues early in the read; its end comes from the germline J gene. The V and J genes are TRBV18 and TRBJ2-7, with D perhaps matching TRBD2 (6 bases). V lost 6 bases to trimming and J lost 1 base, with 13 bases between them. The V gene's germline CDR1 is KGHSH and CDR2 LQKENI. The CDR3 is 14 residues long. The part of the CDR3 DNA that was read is TGTGCCAGCTCCATCGGGGAGGCTTCCTACGAG. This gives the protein CASSIGEASYE. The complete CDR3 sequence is CASSIGEASYEQYF.

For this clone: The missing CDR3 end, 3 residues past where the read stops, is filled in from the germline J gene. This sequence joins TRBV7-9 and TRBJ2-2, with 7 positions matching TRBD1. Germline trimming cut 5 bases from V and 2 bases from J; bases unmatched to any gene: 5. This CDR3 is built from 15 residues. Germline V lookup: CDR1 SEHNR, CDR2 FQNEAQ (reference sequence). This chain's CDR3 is CASSRDSINTGELFF. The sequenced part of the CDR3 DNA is TGTGCCAGCAGCAGGGACAGCATAAACACCGGGGAG.

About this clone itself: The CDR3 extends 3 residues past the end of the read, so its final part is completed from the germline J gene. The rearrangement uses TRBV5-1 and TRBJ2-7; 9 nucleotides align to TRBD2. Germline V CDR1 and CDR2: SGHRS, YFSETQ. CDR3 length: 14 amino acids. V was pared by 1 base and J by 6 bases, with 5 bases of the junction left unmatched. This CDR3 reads CASSLSLAGREQYF. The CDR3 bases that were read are TGCGCCAGCAGCTTGTCCCTAGCGGGACGCGAG. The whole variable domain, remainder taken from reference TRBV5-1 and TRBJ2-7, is KAGVTQTPRYLIKTRGQQVTLSCSPISGHRSVSWYQQTPGQGLQFLFEYFSETQRNKGNFPGRFSGRQFSNSRSEMNVSTLELGDSALYLCASSLSLAGREQYFGPGTRLTVT.

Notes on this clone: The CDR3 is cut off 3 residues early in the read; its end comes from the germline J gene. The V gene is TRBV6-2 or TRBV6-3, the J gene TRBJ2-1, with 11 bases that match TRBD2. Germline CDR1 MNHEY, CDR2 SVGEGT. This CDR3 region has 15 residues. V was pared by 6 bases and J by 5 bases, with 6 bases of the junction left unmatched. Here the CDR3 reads CASSPTSGRHNEQFF. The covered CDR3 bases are TGTGCCAGCAGCCCTACTAGCGGGAGACACAATGAG.

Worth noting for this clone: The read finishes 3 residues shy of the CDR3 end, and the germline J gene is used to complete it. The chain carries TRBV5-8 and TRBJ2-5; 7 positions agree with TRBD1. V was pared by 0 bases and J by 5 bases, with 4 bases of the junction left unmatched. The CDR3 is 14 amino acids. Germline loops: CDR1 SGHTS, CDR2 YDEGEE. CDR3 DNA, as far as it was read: TGTGCCAGCAGCTTGGGACAGGGTGGGGAGACC. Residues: CASSLGQGGET. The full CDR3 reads CASSLGQGGETQYF.

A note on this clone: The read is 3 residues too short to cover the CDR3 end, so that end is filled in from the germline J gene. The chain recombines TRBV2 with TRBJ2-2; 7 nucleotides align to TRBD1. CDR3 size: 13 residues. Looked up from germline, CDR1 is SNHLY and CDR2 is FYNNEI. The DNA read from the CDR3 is TGTGCCAGCAGGAAAGGGGGCGAGGGAGAG. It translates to CASRKGGEGE. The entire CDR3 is CASRKGGEGELFF.

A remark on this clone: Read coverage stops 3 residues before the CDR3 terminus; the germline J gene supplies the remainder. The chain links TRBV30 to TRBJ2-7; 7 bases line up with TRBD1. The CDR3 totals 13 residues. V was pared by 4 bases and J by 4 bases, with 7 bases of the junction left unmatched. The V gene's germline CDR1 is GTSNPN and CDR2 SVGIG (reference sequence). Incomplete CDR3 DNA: TGTGCCTGGAACTTAGACAGGGAGTACGAG. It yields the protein CAWNLDREYE. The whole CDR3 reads CAWNLDREYEQYF.

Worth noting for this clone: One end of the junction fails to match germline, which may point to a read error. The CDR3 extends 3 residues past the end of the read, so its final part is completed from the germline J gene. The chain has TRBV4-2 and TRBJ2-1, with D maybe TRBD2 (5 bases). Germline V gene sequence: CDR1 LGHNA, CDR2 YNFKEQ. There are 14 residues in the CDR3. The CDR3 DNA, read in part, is TGCGCCAGCAGCCGAGAAGGACTGTACAATGAG. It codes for CASSREGLYNE. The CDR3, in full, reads CASSREGLYNEQFF.

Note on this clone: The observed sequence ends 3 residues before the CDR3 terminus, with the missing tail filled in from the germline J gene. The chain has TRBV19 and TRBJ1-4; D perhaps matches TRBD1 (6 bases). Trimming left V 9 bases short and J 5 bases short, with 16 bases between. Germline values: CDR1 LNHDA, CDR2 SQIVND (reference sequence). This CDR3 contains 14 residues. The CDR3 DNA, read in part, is TGTGCCAGCACTAAGGGACAACACAATGAAAAA. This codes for CASTKGQHNEK. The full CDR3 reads CASTKGQHNEKLFF.